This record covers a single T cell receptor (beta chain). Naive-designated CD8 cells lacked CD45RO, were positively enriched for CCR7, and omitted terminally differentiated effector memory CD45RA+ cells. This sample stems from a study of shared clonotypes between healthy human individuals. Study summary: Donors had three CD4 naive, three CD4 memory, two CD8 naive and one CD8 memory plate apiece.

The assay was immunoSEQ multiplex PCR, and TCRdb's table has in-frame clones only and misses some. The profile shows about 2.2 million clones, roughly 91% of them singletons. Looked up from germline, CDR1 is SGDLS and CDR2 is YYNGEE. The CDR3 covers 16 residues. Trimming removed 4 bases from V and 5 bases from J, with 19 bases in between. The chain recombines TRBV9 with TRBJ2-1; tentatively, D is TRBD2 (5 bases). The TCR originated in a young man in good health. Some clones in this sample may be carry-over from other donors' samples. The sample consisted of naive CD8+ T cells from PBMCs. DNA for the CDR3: TGTGCCAGCAGCACCCACGCCCAGCGGAGCAACAATGAGCAGTTCTTC. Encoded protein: CASSTHAQRSNNEQFF. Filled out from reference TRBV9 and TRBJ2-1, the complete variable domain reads DSGVTQTPKHLITATGQRVTLRCSPRSGDLSVYWYQQSLDQGLQFLIQYYNGEERAKGNILERFSAQQFPDLHSELNLSSLELGDSALYFCASSTHAQRSNNEQFFGPGTRLTVL.